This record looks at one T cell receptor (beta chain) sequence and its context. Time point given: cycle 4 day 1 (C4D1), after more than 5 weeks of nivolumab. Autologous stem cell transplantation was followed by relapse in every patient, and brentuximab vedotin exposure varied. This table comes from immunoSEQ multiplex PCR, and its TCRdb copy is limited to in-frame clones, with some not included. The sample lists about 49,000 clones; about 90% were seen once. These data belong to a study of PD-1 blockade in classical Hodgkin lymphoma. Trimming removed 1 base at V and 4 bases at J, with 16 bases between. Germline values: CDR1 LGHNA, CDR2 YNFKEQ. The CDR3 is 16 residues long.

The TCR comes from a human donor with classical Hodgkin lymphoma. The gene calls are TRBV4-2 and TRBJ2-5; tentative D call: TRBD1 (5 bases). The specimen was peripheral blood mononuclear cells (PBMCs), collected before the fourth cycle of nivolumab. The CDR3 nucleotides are TGTGCCAGCAGCCAAGTTCAGGGCGGAAGCGTAGAGACCCAGTACTTC. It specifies CASSQVQGGSVETQYF.